The 29 T cell receptor beta chains reported below all come from one sample, sequenced in a study of T cells after yellow fever vaccination. TCRdb reprocessed the 5' RACE reads via MiXCR and lists one record per CDR3 protein. Here the sample spans fewer than 350,000 distinct CDR3 sequences, approximately 4.3% being singletons. The sample in question was PBMCs, obtained 15 days after the yellow fever booster vaccination. These receptors all stem from a young man who received the YFV17D yellow fever vaccine.

J is TRBJ1-1 and V is TRBV27; D is unclear. V was cut by 5 bases and J by 3 bases, with 16 bases left in between. The CDR3 covers 15 residues. The germline V gene has CDR1 MNHEY and CDR2 SMNVEV (reference sequence). The CDR3 DNA sequence: TGTGCCAGCAGTCGAACCGGACGCGGATACACTGAAGCTTTCTTT. It encodes CASSRTGRGYTEAFF.

The sample holds a few counts of this clonotype. This chain joins TRBV7-9 and TRBJ2-2; D might be TRBD2 (6 bases). This CDR3 comprises 17 residues. In germline, CDR1 is SEHNR, CDR2 FQNEAQ (reference sequence). Trimming removed 1 base from V and 4 bases from J, with 16 bases in between. This CDR3 is CASSLGPMLGGTGELFF. The CDR3 DNA reads TGTGCCAGCAGCTTAGGACCCATGTTGGGGGGCACCGGGGAGCTGTTTTTT.

This clonotype came up a few times. The chain uses TRBV12-3 or TRBV12-4 and TRBJ2-2; maybe TRBD2 (5 bases). The CDR3 covers 15 residues. The ends were cut back, 3 bases at V and 2 bases at J, with 10 bases in the middle. The CDR3 nucleotides are TGTGCCAGCAGTTTTTCGGGGAGAAACACCGGGGAGCTGTTTTTT. It codes for CASSFSGRNTGELFF.

This clonotype was recorded at least ten times. Here the CDR3 DNA reads TGTGCCAGCAGTTACTCCACAGGGGAGACGAACACTGAAGCTTTCTTT. Translated: CASSYSTGETNTEAFF. V usage is TRBV6-2 or TRBV6-3 and J usage is TRBJ1-1, with TRBD1 identical over 7 bases. This CDR3 contains 16 residues. CDR1 and CDR2 from the germline V gene are MNHEY and SVGEGT. V was pared by 0 bases and J by 1 base, with 5 bases of the junction left unmatched.

J is TRBJ1-3 and V is TRBV20-1; D is ambiguous. Trimming removed 3 bases at V and 1 base at J, with 13 bases between. The germline CDR1 and CDR2 sequences are DFQATT and SNEGSKA (reference sequence). The CDR3 has 15 residues. The CDR3 DNA is TGCAGTGCTAGGTCTCAGCCAGTTTCTGGAAACACCATATATTTT. This sequence encodes CSARSQPVSGNTIYF.

This clonotype was picked up many times. V is TRBV6-2 or TRBV6-3 and J is TRBJ2-7; maybe TRBD2 (5 bases). In germline, CDR1 is MNHEY, CDR2 SVGEGT. V was cut by 6 bases and J by 0 bases, with 30 bases left in between. The CDR3 sequence is 20 residues long. CDR3 protein: CASSTPSGPQSQRSSYEQYV. CDR3 DNA sequence: TGTGCCAGCAGCACGCCGAGCGGTCCCCAGTCCCAAAGGAGCTCCTACGAGCAGTACGTC.

The V and J genes are TRBV6-1 and TRBJ1-3; D is unresolved. Trimming cost V 3 bases and J 0 bases, with 15 bases left between them. The CDR3 runs 17 residues. CDR1 is MNHNS and CDR2 is SASEGT in the germline V gene. The CDR3 is CASSEKRNKPSGNTIYF. CDR3 nucleotide sequence: TGTGCCAGCAGTGAGAAGAGAAATAAGCCCTCTGGAAACACCATATATTTT.

The chain recombines TRBV7-9 with TRBJ1-2, with 9 bases lining up with TRBD1. The germline gives CDR1 SEHNR, CDR2 FQNEAQ (reference sequence). The V and J ends lost 5 bases and 3 bases, in that order; junction bases with no gene match: 7. The CDR3 extends over 15 amino acids. The DNA of the CDR3 is TGTGCCAGCAGCACGGGGACAGGGTCTGACTATGGCTACACCTTC. Its translation is CASSTGTGSDYGYTF.

Only a few counts were recorded for this clonotype. The CDR3 nucleotides are TGTGCCAGCAGTCGGACAGGGAGCGACGAGACCCAGTACTTC. The encoded protein is CASSRTGSDETQYF. The genes are TRBV11-3 and TRBJ2-5; 8 positions match TRBD1. There are 14 residues in the CDR3. V dropped 6 bases and J dropped 5; count of bases not matched to a gene: 8. Per germline, CDR1 SGHNT and CDR2 YENEEA.

In this sample, this clonotype turned up a few times. V is TRBV5-1 and J is TRBJ1-1; no clear D gene. Trimming removed 1 base from V and 1 base from J, with 14 bases in between. The length of the CDR3 is 16 residues. Germline V lookup: CDR1 SGHRS, CDR2 YFSETQ. The CDR3 region is CASSLSGWRENTEAFF. In DNA form, the CDR3 reads TGCGCCAGCAGCTTGTCAGGCTGGAGGGAGAACACTGAAGCTTTCTTT.

The chain has TRBV29-1 and TRBJ2-5; D not resolved. Trimming removed 2 bases at V and 1 base at J, with 8 bases between. The CDR3 covers 13 residues. CDR1 and CDR2 (germline): SQVTM, ANQGSEA. The CDR3 DNA reads TGCAGCGTTGAATTTTGGGTCCAAGAGACCCAGTACTTC. As protein: CSVEFWVQETQYF.

The chain joins TRBV5-1 to TRBJ1-2; tentatively, D is TRBD1 (6 bases). The CDR3 has 13 amino acids. Germline V gives CDR1 SGHRS, CDR2 YFSETQ. V lost 4 bases and J 7 bases, leaving 14 bases between the germline ends. The CDR3 region has the DNA TGCGCCAGCAGCACCGCAGGGGACTTTGGCTACACCTTC. Amino acids: CASSTAGDFGYTF.

This clonotype appeared many times. The rearrangement joins TRBV10-3 to TRBJ2-7; D possibly matches TRBD1 or TRBD2 (5 bases each). V was shortened by 0 bases and J by 4 bases, with 13 bases between the two germline ends. CDR1 is ENHRY and CDR2 is SYGVKD in the germline V gene. The CDR3 runs 15 residues. As DNA, the CDR3 is TGTGCCATCAGTGAGTCAACCGGGGCGTCGTACGAGCAGTACTTC. Translation: CAISESTGASYEQYF.

This clonotype was recorded many times. The gene calls are TRBV6-2 or TRBV6-3 and TRBJ1-3, with D perhaps TRBD1 (5 bases). This CDR3 is 13 amino acids long. Germline-derived CDR1 and CDR2 are MNHEY and SVGEGT. V lost 8 bases and J lost 4, with 12 bases in between. The CDR3 DNA reads TGTGCCAGCGAACGGGGCCCGGGAAACACCATATATTTT. Encoded protein: CASERGPGNTIYF.

In its sample, this clonotype was seen a few times. DNA for the CDR3: TGTGCCAGCAGCCAAGTGCAGGGGGAGACCCAGTACTTC. Amino acids: CASSQVQGETQYF. V usage is TRBV3-1 and J usage is TRBJ2-5, with a possible D match to TRBD1 (6 bases). Germline CDR1 is LGHDT and CDR2 is YNNKEL (reference sequence). The CDR3 length is 13 residues. V gave up 1 base and J gave up 5 bases, with 8 bases separating them.

This clonotype was detected many times. CDR3 sequence (DNA): TGTGCCAGCAGTGCTTCACAGGGGGTGAGGAATACCAACTATGGCTACACCTTC. Its translation is CASSASQGVRNTNYGYTF. The chain joins TRBV25-1 to TRBJ1-2, with 8 bases aligning to TRBD1. Germline CDR1 and CDR2: MGHDK and SYGVNS. CDR3 length: 18 amino acids. With V trimmed by 4 bases and J by 2 bases, 15 bases remained unmatched.

This clonotype was recorded many times. The CDR3 loop is CSARDFRGGAAGELFF. For the CDR3, the DNA is TGCAGTGCTAGAGATTTCCGCGGGGGGGCCGCCGGGGAGCTGTTTTTT. The chain employs TRBV20-1 and TRBJ2-2; the match to TRBD2 covers 9 bases. The V gene end was trimmed by 0 bases and the J gene end by 6 bases; junction bases not matched to a gene: 8. CDR3 length: 16 residues. Germline V gene sequence: CDR1 DFQATT, CDR2 SNEGSKA (reference sequence).

This clonotype was seen many times. The rearrangement uses TRBV29-1 and TRBJ2-7; D call uncertain. V lost 3 bases, J lost 4 bases, and 16 bases lay in between. The CDR3 runs to 14 residues. Germline V gives CDR1 SQVTM, CDR2 ANQGSEA. CDR3 amino acids: CSVEFPEKGYEQYF. The CDR3 nucleotides are TGCAGCGTTGAGTTCCCCGAAAAGGGTTACGAGCAGTACTTC.

This clonotype was detected ten times or more. J is TRBJ2-2 and V is TRBV7-2, with D unclear. This CDR3 has 14 amino acids. V lost 5 bases to trimming and J lost 1 base, with 8 bases between them. Looked up from germline, CDR1 is SGHTA and CDR2 is FQGNSA. CDR3 bases: TGTGCCAGCAGCCCGTATCTGAACACCGGGGAGCTGTTTTTT. Encoded protein: CASSPYLNTGELFF.

This clonotype was recorded many times. The chain is built from TRBV6-5 and TRBJ1-1, with a tentative D call TRBD1 (5 bases). Germline V CDR1 and CDR2: MNHEY, SVGAGI. V gave up 0 bases and J gave up 3 bases, with 26 bases separating them. This CDR3 has 20 amino acids. CDR3 region: CASSYSPGLRLGLRDTEAFF. As DNA, the CDR3 is TGTGCCAGCAGTTACTCGCCGGGACTGAGGTTAGGCCTAAGGGACACTGAAGCTTTCTTT.

This chain uses TRBV7-3 with TRBJ2-1; 8 bases line up with TRBD2. Germline V gene data show CDR1 as SGHTA and CDR2 as FQGTGA. The CDR3 consists of 16 residues. V shed 4 bases and J 5 bases; nucleotides not matched to a gene: 10. CDR3 amino acids: CASSYYTAGGHNEQFF. DNA for the CDR3: TGTGCCAGCAGCTACTACACGGCGGGGGGCCACAATGAGCAGTTCTTC. The variable domain in full, with the rest retrieved from reference TRBV7-3 and TRBJ2-1, is GAGVSQTPSNKVTEKGKYVELRCDPISGHTALYWYRQSLGQGPEFLIYFQGTGAADDSGLPNDRFFAVRPEGSVSTLKIQRTERGDSAVYLCASSYYTAGGHNEQFFGPGTRLTVL.

The sample holds many counts of this clonotype. The V call is TRBV4-2, the J call TRBJ1-4; D is undetermined. Germline assignment: CDR1 LGHNA and CDR2 YNFKEQ. V lost 0 bases and J 2 bases, leaving 10 bases between the germline ends. This CDR3 has 16 residues. As DNA, the CDR3 is TGTGCCAGCAGCCAAGATGGAGGAGGGACTAATGAAAAACTGTTTTTT. Its protein product is CASSQDGGGTNEKLFF.

This clonotype was observed at least ten times. The rearrangement joins TRBV7-3 to TRBJ2-1; D perhaps matches TRBD2 (5 bases). Trimming pared 3 bases from V and 3 bases from J, leaving 9 bases between. Germline V gives CDR1 SGHTA, CDR2 FQGTGA. The CDR3 spans 14 residues. CDR3 DNA: TGTGCCAGCAGCTTTGACACTAGCTACAATGAGCAGTTCTTC. This translates into CASSFDTSYNEQFF.

V gene TRBV6-2 or TRBV6-3 combines with J gene TRBJ1-1, with no clear D. The germline V gene encodes CDR1 MNHEY and CDR2 SVGEGT. The CDR3 extends over 12 amino acids. Between the trimmed V and J ends, which lost 0 bases and 7 bases, there was a span of 6 bases. The CDR3 DNA reads as TGTGCCAGCAGTTACTCCGGAAGTGAAGCTTTCTTT. This translates into CASSYSGSEAFF.

The chain is built from TRBV6-4 and TRBJ2-7, with 9 positions matching TRBD1. The CDR3 length is 12 residues. CDR1 and CDR2 from the germline V gene are MRHNA and SNTAGT. Germline trimming cut 6 bases from V and 5 bases from J; bases unmatched to any gene: 2. DNA of the CDR3: TGTGCCAGCAGCCGACAGGGGGACGAGCAGTACGTC. Residues: CASSRQGDEQYV.

This clonotype was recorded many times. This CDR3 reads CASSQHPGGSGGGDTQYF. The CDR3 nucleotides are TGCGCCAGCAGCCAACACCCTGGCGGTAGCGGGGGGGGAGATACGCAGTATTTT. The chain employs TRBV4-1 and TRBJ2-3, with 11 bases identical to TRBD2. Germline assignment: CDR1 MGHRA and CDR2 YSYEKL. Losses at the gene ends were 2 bases for V and 5 bases for J; bases not matched to a gene: 12. The CDR3 is 18 residues long.

At least ten counts were recorded for this clonotype. The genes are TRBV9 and TRBJ2-2; maybe TRBD1 (6 bases). Germline CDR1 and CDR2: SGDLS and YYNGEE. The V end lost 3 bases, the J end lost 6 bases, and 6 bases lay between the germline ends. The CDR3 is made up of 12 amino acids. The CDR3 nucleotides are TGTGCCAGCAGCGAGGGGGCCGGGGAGCTGTTTTTT. Translating gives CASSEGAGELFF.

Many counts were recorded for this clonotype. The chain has TRBV12-3 or TRBV12-4 and TRBJ1-5; tentatively, D is TRBD1 (5 bases). Trimming cost V 1 base and J 2 bases, with 9 bases left between them. This CDR3 contains 15 residues. CDR3 in DNA: TGTGCCAGCAGTTTAGTCCAGGGAGGCAATCAGCCCCAGCATTTT. Amino acid sequence: CASSLVQGGNQPQHF.

This clonotype was seen more than once but under ten times. The gene calls are TRBV7-2 and TRBJ2-1; TRBD2 matches at 8 bases. Trimming cost V 5 bases and J 7 bases; bases outside gene matches: 7. This CDR3 is built from 14 residues. Germline V gene data show CDR1 as SGHTA and CDR2 as FQGNSA. The DNA for the CDR3 is TGTGCCAGCAGCGTAACCGGGGGGGCGAATGAGCAGTTCTTC. Translated, it gives CASSVTGGANEQFF. Filled out from reference TRBV7-2 and TRBJ2-1, the complete variable domain reads GAGVSQSPSNKVTEKGKDVELRCDPISGHTALYWYRQSLGQGLEFLIYFQGNSAPDKSGLPSDRFSAERTGGSVSTLTIQRTQQEDSAVYLCASSVTGGANEQFFGPGTRLTVL.